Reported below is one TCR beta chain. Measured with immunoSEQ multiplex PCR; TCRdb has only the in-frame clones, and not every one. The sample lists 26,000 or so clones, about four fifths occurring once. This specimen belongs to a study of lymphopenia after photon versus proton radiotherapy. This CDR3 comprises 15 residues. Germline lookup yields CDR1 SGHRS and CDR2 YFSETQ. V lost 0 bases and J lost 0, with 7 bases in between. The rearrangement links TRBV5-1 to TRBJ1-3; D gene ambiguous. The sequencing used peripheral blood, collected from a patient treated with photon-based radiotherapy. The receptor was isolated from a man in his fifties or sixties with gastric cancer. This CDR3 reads CASSLALDSGNTIYF. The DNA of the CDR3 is TGCGCCAGCAGCTTGGCCTTAGACTCTGGAAACACCATATATTTT.